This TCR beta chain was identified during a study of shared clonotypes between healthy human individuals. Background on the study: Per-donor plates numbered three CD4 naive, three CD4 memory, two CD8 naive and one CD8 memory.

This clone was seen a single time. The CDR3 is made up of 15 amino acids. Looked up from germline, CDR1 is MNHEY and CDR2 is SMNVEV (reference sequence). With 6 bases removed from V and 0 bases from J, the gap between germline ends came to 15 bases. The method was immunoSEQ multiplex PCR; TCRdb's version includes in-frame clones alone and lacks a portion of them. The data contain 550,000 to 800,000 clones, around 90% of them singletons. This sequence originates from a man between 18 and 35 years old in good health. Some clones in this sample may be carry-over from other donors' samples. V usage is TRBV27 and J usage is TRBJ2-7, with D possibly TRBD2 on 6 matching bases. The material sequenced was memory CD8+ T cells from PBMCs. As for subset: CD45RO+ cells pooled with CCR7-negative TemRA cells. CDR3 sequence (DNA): TGTGCCAGCAGGTCGTGGGACTCCAGCTCCTACGAGCAGTACTTC. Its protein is CASRSWDSSSYEQYF.